The rows below give T cell receptor beta chains drawn from one sample of a study of regulatory T cells in long-lasting Graves disease. Each CDR3 protein gets one entry after TCRdb re-called the multiplex PCR reads with MiXCR. The sample yields about 610,000 distinct CDR3 sequences, about 16% seen once. The data also belong to a second study, concerning T cells in Graves' hyperthyroidism and ophthalmopathy.

The sequencing used peripheral blood mononuclear cells (PBMCs), collected at new diagnosis, from a patient treated with antithyroid drugs. These receptor sequences come from a man aged 18-30 years with Graves disease. Both conserved end residues are part of each CDR3. A D gene is named only where the DNA matches it firmly. Clone size is stated in some rows and not others, as once, few, many or a class when expanded.

V	D	J	size	CDR3	DNA
TRBV5-1	TRBD1	TRBJ2-3	many	CASSPGQRKDTQYF	TGCGCCAGCAGCCCGGGACAGCGGAAAGATACGCAGTATTTT
TRBV24-1	.	TRBJ2-1	many	CATSDSSGWYNEQFF	TGTGCCACCAGTGATTCATCAGGGTGGTACAATGAGCAGTTCTTC
TRBV30	.	TRBJ2-1	many	CAWRGTKMVNEQFF	TGTGCCTGGAGAGGGACAAAGATGGTCAATGAGCAGTTCTTC
TRBV10-3	.	TRBJ1-1	many	CAISESGSDLNTEAFF	TGTGCCATCAGTGAGTCCGGGTCAGATCTGAACACTGAAGCTTTCTTT
TRBV12-3/TRBV12-4	.	TRBJ1-1	many	CASSFQEGDTEAFF	TGTGCCAGCAGTTTTCAGGAGGGGGACACTGAAGCTTTCTTT
TRBV27	.	TRBJ1-2	many	CASSSPGRDLNGYTF	TGTGCCAGCAGTTCTCCAGGAAGGGATTTGAACGGCTACACCTTC
TRBV27	TRBD2	TRBJ2-1	.	CASSGGAGGPGDEQFF	TGTGCCAGCAGCGGAGGAGCGGGAGGGCCTGGAGATGAGCAGTTCTTC
TRBV5-1	.	TRBJ1-4	.	CASARGDNEKLFF	TGCGCCAGCGCGAGGGGGGATAATGAAAAACTGTTTTTT
TRBV27	.	TRBJ2-5	few	CASSVAGNPQETQYF	TGTGCCAGCAGTGTCGCAGGGAACCCCCAAGAGACCCAGTACTTC
TRBV20-1	TRBD2	TRBJ2-1	.	CSASPSGRRYEQFF	TGCAGTGCTTCGCCTAGCGGGAGACGTTATGAGCAGTTCTTC
TRBV19	.	TRBJ2-3	many	CASSPDLGAADTQYF	TGTGCCAGTAGTCCCGATCTGGGGGCCGCAGATACGCAGTATTTT
TRBV11-2	TRBD1	TRBJ2-7	.	CASSLLGTGGYEQYF	TGTGCCAGCAGCTTATTAGGGACAGGGGGCTACGAGCAGTACTTC
TRBV4-2	TRBD1	TRBJ2-7	.	CASSHQGQGGSYEQYF	TGTGCCAGCAGCCATCAGGGACAGGGCGGCTCCTACGAGCAGTACTTC
TRBV6-1	.	TRBJ2-1	.	CASTQGGFQNEQFF	TGTGCCAGCACCCAGGGCGGCTTTCAAAATGAGCAGTTCTTC
TRBV28	TRBD2	TRBJ2-1	many	CASSWVGARGAYNEQFF	TGTGCCAGCAGTTGGGTCGGTGCGCGGGGGGCCTACAATGAGCAGTTCTTC
TRBV6-1	TRBD2	TRBJ2-1	few	CASSEESLAGLFDEQFF	TGTGCCAGCAGTGAAGAGTCTTTAGCGGGACTTTTCGATGAGCAGTTCTTC
TRBV5-1	.	TRBJ2-7	few	CASSLLDRSAYEQYF	TGCGCCAGCAGCTTGCTCGACAGAAGCGCTTACGAGCAGTACTTC
TRBV7-6	TRBD1	TRBJ2-1	many	CASSSLGTGYNEQFF	TGTGCCAGCAGCTCCTTAGGGACAGGGTACAATGAGCAGTTCTTC
TRBV15	TRBD1	TRBJ2-3	few	CATSPSGTATDTQYF	TGTGCCACCAGCCCTTCCGGGACAGCCACAGATACGCAGTATTTT
TRBV10-3	.	TRBJ2-7	.	CAISESETEAYEQYF	TGTGCCATCAGTGAGTCCGAGACGGAAGCCTACGAGCAGTACTTC
TRBV5-5	TRBD1	TRBJ2-7	.	CASSITGGYGNEQYF	TGTGCCAGCAGCATAACAGGGGGCTATGGGAACGAGCAGTACTTC
TRBV13	TRBD2	TRBJ2-7	many	CASSHLAGGYEQYF	TGTGCCAGCAGCCACCTAGCGGGGGGCTACGAGCAGTACTTC
TRBV28	TRBD2	TRBJ2-7	few	CASSHRGVYEQYF	TGTGCCAGCAGTCACCGGGGGGTCTACGAGCAGTACTTC
TRBV11-2	.	TRBJ2-1	.	CASRTDYNEQFF	TGTGCCAGCAGGACCGATTACAATGAGCAGTTCTTC